The clone carrying this T cell receptor (beta chain) turned up a few times. The sample originates from a study of shared clonotypes between healthy human individuals. There were no recent acute infections or vaccinations among the donors, who were healthy HIV-negative adults. Germline CDR1 and CDR2: SGHDT and YYEEEE. This CDR3 is built from 15 residues. Trimming stripped 7 bases from V and 4 bases from J, with 20 bases between. Assay: immunoSEQ multiplex PCR; the TCRdb copy retains only in-frame clones and omits some. Of roughly 330,000 clones in the sample, under 80% are singletons; the top ten hold 10%.

The TCR was taken from a man between 25 and 39 years old in good health. The V and J genes are TRBV5-6 and TRBJ1-2, with D tentatively TRBD1 (6 bases). The sample comprised memory CD4+ T cells sorted from blood. Indicated subset: CD45RA-negative fraction. CDR3 loop: CASFPPGDNTYGYTF. The DNA of the CDR3 is TGTGCCAGCTTCCCACCGGGGGACAACACCTATGGCTACACCTTC.